This entry lists 21 T cell receptor beta chains sequenced from one sample in a study of CD8 T cells in Susac syndrome. The RNA input was about 0.45 to 1 ug, and it was reverse transcribed with random hexamers. One entry per CDR3 protein results from TCRdb running MiXCR on the immunoSEQ multiplex PCR reads. The table records about 200,000 distinct CDR3 sequences, 85% to 95% of them present only once. Sequencing was carried out using CD4+ T cells from PBMCs. The receptors were gathered from a human donor in good health.

This clonotype has only a few counts. CDR3 protein: CASSFNTVGDTQYF. CDR3 in DNA: TGTGCCAGCAGCTTTAATACGGTGGGGGATACGCAGTATTTT. This rearrangement joins TRBV11-2 to TRBJ2-3; D unresolved. The germline V gene has CDR1 SGHAT and CDR2 FQNNGV. This CDR3 has 14 residues. V lost 3 bases and J 6 bases, leaving 13 bases between the germline ends.

This chain links TRBV29-1 with TRBJ1-6, with D tentatively TRBD1 (5 bases). Germline CDR1 reads SQVTM; CDR2 reads ANQGSEA. This CDR3 region has 13 residues. V was trimmed by 4 bases and J by 7 bases, leaving 11 bases between them. This CDR3 reads CSVGSRANSPLHF. Written as DNA, the CDR3 is TGCAGCGTTGGTAGCAGGGCGAATTCACCCCTCCACTTT.

The V call is TRBV20-1, the J call TRBJ2-1, with a possible D match to TRBD1 (6 bases). This CDR3 contains 12 residues. V was cut by 5 bases and J by 11 bases, with 16 bases left in between. Germline CDR1 is DFQATT and CDR2 is SNEGSKA (reference sequence). In DNA, the CDR3 is TGCAGTGCTCAAAAGCCCACAGGGCAGCAGTTCTTC. Encoded protein: CSAQKPTGQQFF.

In its sample, this clonotype was seen once. The gene calls are TRBV20-1 and TRBJ1-5; D remains ambiguous. V was trimmed by 6 bases and J by 0 bases, leaving 6 bases between them. Germline V CDR1 and CDR2: DFQATT, SNEGSKA (reference sequence). The CDR3 is 12 amino acids. The DNA for the CDR3 is TGCAGTGCCACTAGTAGCAATCAGCCCCAGCATTTT. Its translation: CSATSSNQPQHF.

In its sample, this clonotype was seen once. This chain links TRBV6-2 or TRBV6-3 with TRBJ1-6; D gene ambiguous. Per germline, CDR1 MNHEY and CDR2 SVGEGT. This CDR3 has 15 residues. Trimming took 2 bases from V and 6 from J, leaving 11 bases between them. The DNA for the CDR3 is TGTGCCAGCAGTTACGGCGGTACTCTTAATTCACCCCTCCACTTT. Encoded protein: CASSYGGTLNSPLHF.

This clonotype was counted a single time. The chain employs TRBV3-1 and TRBJ2-1; D unclear. Deletions cut 0 bases from V and 6 bases from J, with 6 bases between. CDR1 is LGHDT and CDR2 is YNNKEL in the germline V gene (reference sequence). CDR3 length equals 13 residues. The CDR3 is CASSQDAVNEQFF. CDR3 nucleotides: TGTGCCAGCAGCCAAGATGCGGTCAATGAGCAGTTCTTC.

The chain uses TRBV14 and TRBJ2-1, with a tentative D call TRBD2 (5 bases). CDR1 SGHDN and CDR2 FVKESK come from the germline V gene. V lost 6 bases, J lost 9 bases, and 18 bases lay in between. This CDR3 comprises 14 residues. This chain's CDR3 is CASSRTPLRGEQFF. The CDR3, as DNA: TGTGCCAGCAGTAGGACCCCTCTCCGGGGTGAGCAGTTCTTC.

The V and J genes are TRBV20-1 and TRBJ2-3; D not certain. The germline V gene encodes CDR1 DFQATT and CDR2 SNEGSKA (reference sequence). The CDR3 length is 14 residues. The V and J ends lost 0 bases and 3 bases respectively, with 10 bases between them. CDR3: CSARDRLVTDTQYF. DNA for the CDR3: TGCAGTGCTAGAGATCGCCTAGTTACAGATACGCAGTATTTT.

This clonotype was counted between two and nine times. The chain couples TRBV6-6 to TRBJ2-7; D gene ambiguous. Germline CDR1 and CDR2: MNHNY and SVGAGI (reference sequence). The CDR3 contains 13 residues. V was cut by 3 bases and J by 3 bases, with 9 bases left in between. The CDR3 loop is CASSYLVNYEQYV. In nucleotides, the CDR3 is TGTGCCAGCAGTTATCTGGTCAACTACGAGCAGTACGTC.

The chain couples TRBV24-1 to TRBJ1-1, with 11 bases lining up with TRBD1. The CDR3 extends over 13 amino acids. Germline V gene data show CDR1 as KGHDR and CDR2 as SFDVKD. The V gene end was trimmed by 7 bases and the J gene end by 4 bases; junction bases not matched to a gene: 1. The CDR3 DNA reads as TGTGCCACCAGAGGGACAGGGGGCACTGAAGCTTTCTTT. This translates into CATRGTGGTEAFF.

This chain joins TRBV4-3 and TRBJ2-2; possible D gene TRBD1, 6 bases. Germline CDR1 and CDR2: LGHNA and YSLEER. The CDR3 has 13 amino acids. V was pared by 1 base and J by 7 bases, with 7 bases between. CDR3 sequence (DNA): TGCGCCAGCAGCCAAGTAGGGGGCGGGGAGCTGTTTTTT. Protein sequence: CASSQVGGGELFF.

This rearrangement joins TRBV7-2 to TRBJ2-2, with D tentatively TRBD2 (5 bases). CDR3 size: 16 residues. CDR1 and CDR2 (germline): SGHTA, FQGNSA. The V end lost 6 bases, the J end lost 3 bases, and 17 bases lay between the germline ends. CDR3: CASRRPGQRDTGELFF. CDR3 bases: TGTGCCAGCAGACGACCTGGGCAGAGGGACACCGGGGAGCTGTTTTTT.

This clonotype was recorded once. In DNA, the CDR3 is TGTGCCAGCAGCTCGGGACTAGCTTCGGGGGAGCAGTTCTTC. The encoded protein is CASSSGLASGEQFF. V usage is TRBV11-2 and J usage is TRBJ2-1; 9 bases fit TRBD2. CDR1 and CDR2 from the germline V gene are SGHAT and FQNNGV. There are 14 residues in the CDR3. J was trimmed by 10 bases and V by 4 bases; bases with no gene match: 8.

The CDR3 region is CAWSVALYGYTF. The CDR3 DNA reads as TGTGCCTGGAGCGTCGCACTCTATGGCTACACCTTC. V usage is TRBV30 and J usage is TRBJ1-2, with D uncertain. Germline CDR1 is GTSNPN and CDR2 is SVGIG (reference sequence). V was shortened by 3 bases and J by 4 bases, with 9 bases between the two germline ends. The length of the CDR3 is 12 residues.

This clonotype appeared once. The V and J genes are TRBV30 and TRBJ1-5; the match to TRBD1 covers 7 bases. The CDR3 extends over 16 amino acids. Unmatched junction bases numbered 12, after V lost 0 bases and J lost 7 bases. The germline V gene has CDR1 GTSNPN and CDR2 SVGIG (reference sequence). The CDR3 DNA follows: TGTGCCTGGAGTGTACGGGACAGAGGCTTTGGGCAGCCCCAGCATTTT. Translated, it gives CAWSVRDRGFGQPQHF.

The J gene is TRBJ2-7, the V gene TRBV19; D gene uncertain. Germline lookup yields CDR1 LNHDA and CDR2 SQIVND (reference sequence). The CDR3 is made up of 11 amino acids. V lost 6 bases to trimming and J lost 5 bases, with 8 bases between them. DNA of the CDR3: TGTGCCAGTAGATCCGCAAACGAGCAGTACTTC. The encoded protein is CASRSANEQYF.

The chain uses TRBV20-1 and TRBJ2-1; 12 nucleotides line up with TRBD2. The CDR3 spans 16 residues. The junction had 10 bases not matched to a gene; V was cut back by 4 bases and J by 6 bases. Germline lookup yields CDR1 DFQATT and CDR2 SNEGSKA (reference sequence). In DNA, the CDR3 is TGCAGTGCTACGACTAGCGGGGGATTCTGGGGCAATGAGCAGTTCTTC. It translates to CSATTSGGFWGNEQFF.

This clonotype was detected only a few times. This chain joins TRBV29-1 and TRBJ2-5; D may be TRBD1 (5 bases). Per the germline V gene, CDR1 is SQVTM and CDR2 is ANQGSEA. Trimming pared 5 bases from V and 1 base from J, leaving 8 bases between. This CDR3 comprises 12 residues. This chain's CDR3 is CSVRQFQETQYF. CDR3 bases: TGCAGCGTTCGACAGTTCCAAGAGACCCAGTACTTC.

This clonotype has only one observation. This chain links TRBV20-1 with TRBJ1-1, with D possibly being TRBD1 (6 bases). The CDR3 loop spans 13 amino acids. The V end lost 5 bases, the J end lost 2 bases, and 12 bases lay between the germline ends. Germline V gives CDR1 DFQATT, CDR2 SNEGSKA (reference sequence). The CDR3 here is CSAHRGVNTEAFF. The CDR3 DNA follows: TGCAGTGCTCATAGGGGGGTTAACACTGAAGCTTTCTTT.

This chain connects TRBV28 to TRBJ1-2; D is uncertain. Germline CDR1 MDHEN, CDR2 SYDVKM. This CDR3 is 12 amino acids long. The V and J ends lost 8 bases and 7 bases respectively, with 14 bases between them. CDR3 loop: CASEKRHSGYTF. The CDR3, as DNA: TGTGCCAGCGAAAAAAGACATTCTGGCTACACCTTC.

This chain links TRBV4-3 with TRBJ1-2; D is unclear. The CDR3 sequence is 13 residues long. Trimming took off 5 bases at V and 6 bases at J, with 13 bases between the two ends. From germline, CDR1 is LGHNA and CDR2 YSLEER. The DNA of the CDR3 is TGCGCCAGCAGCAACAAGAACGAAGATGGCTACACCTTC. Protein: CASSNKNEDGYTF.